This T cell receptor beta chain was captured by sequencing in a study of radiation and T cells in renal cell carcinoma. The time point is: blood 2 weeks post-SBRT. Treatment described: 15 Gy SBRT to primary tumor, nephrectomy 4 weeks later. The J segment lost 2 bases and the V segment lost 8 bases, leaving 10 bases of the junction unmatched. Germline V lookup: CDR1 MNHNS, CDR2 SASEGT. The length of the CDR3 is 15 residues. TCRdb keeps only in-frame clones here, not all; method: immunoSEQ multiplex PCR. Here the sample spans some 120,000 clones, approximately 90% being singletons. The rearrangement joins TRBV6-1 to TRBJ2-3, with 7 positions matching TRBD1. This specimen was blood, taken from a patient whose treatment included radiotherapy and nephrectomy. The TCR sequence derives from a woman between 65 and 79 years old with renal cell carcinoma. The CDR3 loop reads CASGEGGGLTDTQYF. The CDR3 coding sequence is TGTGCCAGCGGGGAAGGGGGCGGCCTCACAGATACGCAGTATTTT.